What follows describes a single TCR beta chain. Its antigen is as yet unknown. The repertoire was sequenced with immunoSEQ multiplex PCR; TCRdb's copy has only in-frame clones and lacks some. Of 95,000 to 150,000 clones listed, 85% to 90% were seen once; the top ten hold approximately 7.2%. This entry belongs to a study of radiotherapy plus CTLA-4 blockade in lung cancer. Study at large: More than 15% of patients responded objectively, and roughly 30% achieved disease control. Points from the study as a whole: Among reported predictors of response, early blood T cell clone dynamics with interferon-beta performed best. Blood-borne expansion of tumor-derived TCR clones followed radiotherapy plus ipilimumab.

People whose metastatic non-small-cell lung cancer was chemo-refractory got focal radiation along with CTLA-4 blockade by ipilimumab. The CDR3 extends over 17 amino acids. Per the germline V gene, CDR1 is SGHDT and CDR2 is YYEEEE. The germline V and J ends were trimmed by 2 bases and 0 bases, with 15 bases remaining between them. The chain has TRBV5-6 and TRBJ2-1; D unclear. The receptor's source is a human donor with non-small cell lung cancer that progressed on radiotherapy plus ipilimumab. The sample was peripheral blood, taken from a patient treated with radiotherapy plus ipilimumab. The CDR3 here is CASSFEVTPLSYNEQFF. CDR3 coding DNA: TGTGCCAGCAGCTTCGAGGTGACTCCGCTCTCCTACAATGAGCAGTTCTTC.